The rows below give T cell receptor beta chains drawn from one sample of a study of T cell repertoires in cytomegalovirus infection. A single record per CDR3 protein comes from TCRdb applying MiXCR to the reads. The sample shows roughly 280,000 distinct CDR3 sequences, approximately 9.1% of them seen only once. The sequencing input was PBMCs. The receptors here all came from a human donor in good health (CMV status not recorded). Some clones in this sample may be carry-over from other donors' samples. Both conserved end residues are part of each CDR3. A D gene is named only where the DNA matches it firmly. Clone size appears in some rows only: once, few, many, or a class for an expanded clone.

>TRBV28|few|TRBJ2-3|.
TGTGCCAGCAGTTTATTTGGGGGGTACAGTTACAAAGGTACAGATACGCAGTATTTT
CASSLFGGYSYKGTDTQYF
>TRBV11-1|many|TRBJ2-2|.
TGTGCCAGCAGACTAGCTGGGGCCGCCACCGGGGAGCTGTTTTTT
CASRLAGAATGELFF
>TRBV19|many|TRBJ2-2|.
TGTGCCAGTAGTTTAGGGGGTTGGTCCGGGGAGCTGTTTTTT
CASSLGGWSGELFF
>TRBV20-1|many|TRBJ2-5|.
TGCAGTGCGGCGCCTGCGAGGGGGAGGATTGACGAGACCCAGTACTTC
CSAAPARGRIDETQYF
>TRBV11-2|few|TRBJ2-4|TRBD2
TGTGCCAGCAGCTTAGATAACAGACTAGCGGGAGCCAAAAACATTCAGTACTTC
CASSLDNRLAGAKNIQYF
>TRBV12-3/TRBV12-4|once|TRBJ2-2|TRBD1
TGTGCCAGCAGTTCGATTCGGCAGGGGGCGCGATCTGGGGAGCTGTTTTTT
CASSSIRQGARSGELFF
>TRBV7-8|many|TRBJ1-2|TRBD1
TGTGCCAGCAGCTTAGCGCTGTTGGACAGGGCGGGCTATGGCTACACCTTC
CASSLALLDRAGYGYTF
>TRBV24-1|.|TRBJ2-7|.
TGTGCCACCACCACGGGTTGGAGGGCCTACGAGCAGTACTTC
CATTTGWRAYEQYF
>TRBV6-5|many|TRBJ2-7|TRBD2
TGTGCCAGCAGTTACTCGTTAGGACTAGCGGGAGCATTCGAGCAGTACTTC
CASSYSLGLAGAFEQYF
>TRBV6-1|many|TRBJ1-1|.
TGTGCCAGCAGGGACACTCGGAAAGCTTTCTTT
CASRDTRKAFF
>TRBV11-2|many|TRBJ2-1|TRBD1
TGTGCCAGCAGCTCCCGGGACAGGGGGGTCCTCGAGGAGTTCTTC
CASSSRDRGVLEEFF
>TRBV11-2|.|TRBJ2-7|TRBD2
TGTGCCAGCACCCCGCCGGGGGTAGCGGGAGCCTACGAGCAGTACTTC
CASTPPGVAGAYEQYF
>TRBV11-2|many|TRBJ2-1|.
TGTGCCAGCAGCCTAAGCGGCACCTCCTACAATGAGCAGTTCTTC
CASSLSGTSYNEQFF
>TRBV6-1|few|TRBJ2-1|TRBD2
TGTGCCAGCAGTCGAAGACTAGCGGGGGACAATGAGCAGTTCTTC
CASSRRLAGDNEQFF
>TRBV7-7|many|TRBJ2-7|.
TGTGCCAGCAGCTTAGGTGGGGAAACCTACGAGCAGTACTTC
CASSLGGETYEQYF
>TRBV11-3|.|TRBJ1-3|.
TGTGCCAGCAGCCTAGCTTTCGGAAACACCATATATTTT
CASSLAFGNTIYF
>TRBV11-2|.|TRBJ2-3|.
TGTGCCTGCAGCCCAAAAGAGAAGCAGTATTTT
CACSPKEKQYF
>TRBV28|few|TRBJ1-5|.
TGTGCCAGCAGTCGAAGGACAGACCATAGCAATCAGCCCCAGCATTTT
CASSRRTDHSNQPQHF
>TRBV29-1|.|TRBJ2-7|.
TGCAGCGTTGCCTCCCAGGGCTACGAGCAGTACTTC
CSVASQGYEQYF
>TRBV11-2|.|TRBJ2-2|.
TGTGCCAGCAGCCGACCAGGGACCGGGGAGCTGTTTTTT
CASSRPGTGELFF
>TRBV7-2|many|TRBJ1-5|.
TGTGCCAGCAGCTCAAGTTCGGCTAGCAATCAGCCCCAGCATTTT
CASSSSSASNQPQHF